This TCR beta chain is drawn from a study of shared clonotypes between healthy human individuals (dated by TCRdb to the early 2020s). In terms of the full investigation: Two women and three men aged 18 to 49 years were included in the cohort. Per donor, leukapheresis produced somewhere between about 0.94 and 9 billion PBMCs. To estimate repertoire size and how much clonotypes are shared between individuals, the study performed deep sequencing of blood TCR repertoires from five healthy adults. For each donor, CD4 naive and CD4 memory were each run on three plates, CD8 naive on two plates, and CD8 memory on one plate. Libraries were prepared and TCR repertoires were sequenced by different laboratories using diverse techniques, in order to increase sequencing depth and limit assay-specific biases. Overall study outcomes, separate from this receptor: Compared with non-shared clonotypes, the clonotypes found in all four sorted-subset donors had higher generation probabilities. The small number of donors limited the genetic and exposure-history diversity represented. Pairwise subsampling indicated that sequencing depth was expected to affect the degree of clonotype sharing among donors. About 5% of naive CD4, 3.5% of naive CD8, 2.3% of memory CD4, and roughly 0.4% of memory CD8 clonotypes were shared across several donors. Naive subsets generally had larger estimated clonotype richness than memory subsets did. Sampling was restricted to blood, and TCR repertoires in tissue are likely to differ from TCR repertoires in blood. Rarefaction of sorted-subset datasets indicated incomplete sequencing despite the large sequencing depth.

TCR CDR3 regions were amplified from genomic DNA by multiplex PCR using the deep immunoSEQ assay. Extracted genomic DNA from each cell subset was distributed evenly across all wells of several immunoSEQ 96-well plates, and each plate was treated as a replicate. For sorted subsets, each replicate PCR was loaded with 200 ng genomic DNA, equivalent to about 33,000 T cell genomes. Purified libraries were quantified with a Qubit 3.0 fluorometer, sized on a Bioanalyzer 2100, and re-quantified with the KAPA Library Quantification kit. Every immunoSEQ 96-well plate was sequenced on a separate single-read 150-cycle Illumina NextSeq 550 flow cell. Concerning the study's data processing: Because only junctional sequences without quality scores were contained in the immunoSEQ output, filtering matching that applied to full-length reads could not be performed. Sequences were annotated with PyIR, a Python wrapper for IgBLAST v1.9, and V/J genes and CDR3 were assigned using IMGT germline references. Reads were filtered out if the reads had weak V/J assignments (E-value above 1e-6), no CDR3, stop codons, out-of-frame junctions, or ambiguous translated residues. A V3J clonotype was defined by an identical inferred V gene, J gene, and CDR3 amino acid sequence. Percentage overlap between repertoires was computed as shared unique clonotypes divided by the size of the smaller repertoire. Repertoire richness was assessed with RTK rarefaction, the Chao1 estimator, and Recon v2.1 estimates of unobserved clonotypes. For all TCRbeta clonotypes obtained by the gDNA method from a few donors, generation probabilities were computed with OLGA. Here the immuneACCESS table is served through TCRdb, limited to in-frame sequences with V and J called. Missing clones are a known gap in these copies; in checked studies unresolved V genes cover under half, and the rest lacks a known reason. V, J and clone size reflect that table, while D and trimming were determined from the DNA. The sample data list 1.5 million to 2.5 million clones, and approximately 94% of these were observed just once. 0.9% to 1.5% of the sample goes to the ten largest clones.

Based on the germline V gene, the CDR1 and CDR2 sequences are SGHNT and YENEEA. Relative to germline, V is missing 5 bases and J is missing 9 bases, with 18 bases of the junction outside any gene match. The CDR3 starts with the cysteine, ends with the phenylalanine, and has 17 residues. CDR3 DNA is the only sequence kept; it has 51 bases, read in frame from the first base. CD8 naive samples were CD45RO-negative cells positively selected for CCR7, giving a CD45RA+CCR7+ population that excluded TemRA cells. Healthy HIV-negative adults with no recently reported acute infections or vaccinations were included as donors. Every donor was a Caucasian adult living in Nashville, Tennessee, USA. Blood was collected by leukapheresis, and PBMCs were isolated by Ficoll-Histopaque density gradient centrifugation and then cryopreserved in liquid nitrogen vapor phase. Analytical flow cytometry was used to check the purity and quantity of every magnetically sorted T cell population. From each sorted fraction, genomic DNA was isolated and quantified by UV absorbance on a Nanodrop 2000c.

Only one count was recorded for this clone. Its antigen remains unidentified. The input lacks base qualities; no much larger clone sits a single base away. This sequence was found in a man aged 18 to 29 in good health. Input material: naive CD8+ T cells sorted from blood. Interpreted using the paper, the cell subset or site label stands for: CD45RA+CCR7+. Rearrangement joined TRBV11-3 to TRBJ2-7; TRBD2 fits 11 bases in the junction. For the CDR3, the sequence is CASSLNPSGRKGRGQYF. The bases read TGTGCCAGCAGCCTAAACCCTAGCGGGAGGAAGGGGAGGGGGCAGTACTTC.